This entry features one TCR beta chain sequence. The data derive from a study of T cells in tuberculosis. Findings and limits, study-wide: The stringent gate may have excluded weak CD1B-GMM tetramer binders.

CD1B tetramers were loaded with Rhodococcus equi-derived C32 glucose monomycolate. Cells were sorted from thawed PBMC rested overnight and stained with GMM-loaded CD1B tetramer, viability dye and anti-CD3. A deliberately high sort gate kept tetramer-negative cells out of the tetramer-positive sort. CD14-expressing monocytes were removed from PBMC before cryopreservation and sorting. TCR-alpha and TCR-beta chains were sequenced unpaired. Repertoires were generated with immunoSEQ multiplex PCR, while TCRdb's copy carries only in-frame clones and drops some. Here the sample table reports some 60 clones. V trimming: 2 bases; J trimming: 2 bases; junction bases outside the gene matches: 2. CDR1 is MNHEY and CDR2 is SMNVEV in the germline V gene (reference sequence). This CDR3 region has 15 residues.

This rearrangement joins TRBV27 to TRBJ1-4, with TRBD1 identical over 7 bases. The TCR comes from an adult woman with latent tuberculosis. The specimen was CD1b-GMM tetramer-positive cells sorted from PBMCs. The CDR3 DNA sequence: TGTGCCAGCAGTTTAAAGGGGGCGACTAATGAAAAACTGTTTTTT. This codes for CASSLKGATNEKLFF.